The next 22 T cell receptor beta chains were all read from a single sample in a study of T-cell memory formation after mild COVID-19. TCRdb re-derived calls from the 5' RACE reads in MiXCR, one entry per CDR3 protein. The sample includes 400,000 or so distinct CDR3 sequences, 20% of them seen just once. The specimen was PBMCs or a T cell subset sorted from them (not recorded which). All receptors come from an adult woman who had mild COVID-19 (a few samples of this study predate the infection). Cell type and time point are not known.

The chain has TRBV7-9 and TRBJ2-3; D possibly corresponds to TRBD1 (6 bases). The CDR3 is 15 residues long. Trimming shortened V by 3 bases and J by 1 base, and 11 bases separated the two germline ends. Per germline, CDR1 SEHNR and CDR2 FQNEAQ (reference sequence). This chain's CDR3 is CASSFPSGGTDTQYF. DNA for the CDR3: TGTGCCAGCAGCTTCCCCTCAGGGGGCACAGATACGCAGTATTTT.

This clonotype showed up just a few times. The rearrangement joins TRBV7-3 to TRBJ2-3, with D tentatively TRBD1 (6 bases). Germline CDR1 is SGHTA and CDR2 is FQGTGA. The CDR3 is 15 amino acids. Trimming left V 4 bases short and J 6 bases short, with 17 bases between. The CDR3 DNA is TGTGCCAGCAGCTCCCCGGACAGAGATACGGATACGCAGTATTTT. Residues: CASSSPDRDTDTQYF.

This clonotype was seen a few times. The chain's CDR3 is CASSLALRYEQYF. The CDR3 bases are TGTGCCAGCAGCTTAGCGTTGAGGTACGAGCAGTACTTC. The V gene is TRBV7-9, the J gene TRBJ2-7; no clear D. This CDR3 contains 13 residues. Trimming left V 0 bases short and J 4 bases short, with 7 bases between. The germline V gene encodes CDR1 SEHNR and CDR2 FQNEAQ (reference sequence).

This clonotype was found a few times. The chain is built from TRBV5-1 and TRBJ2-5, with TRBD1 matching over 10 bases. The germline V gene has CDR1 SGHRS and CDR2 YFSETQ. J was trimmed by 2 bases and V by 5 bases; bases with no gene match: 12. This CDR3 comprises 17 residues. CDR3 DNA sequence: TGCGCCAGCAGTCTGGGCCCGGGACAGGGGTGGCAAGAGACCCAGTACTTC. Protein: CASSLGPGQGWQETQYF.

This clonotype was detected only a few times. The chain links TRBV20-1 to TRBJ2-7; 10 bases map to TRBD2. CDR1 is DFQATT and CDR2 is SNEGSKA in the germline V gene (reference sequence). The V segment lost 1 base and the J segment 5 bases; nucleotides outside the gene matches: 8. The CDR3 contains 15 residues. The CDR3 region is CSARATGLAPNEQYF. The CDR3 bases are TGCAGTGCTAGAGCTACGGGACTAGCGCCCAACGAGCAGTACTTC.

The sample holds many counts of this clonotype. The chain combines TRBV15 with TRBJ1-2; TRBD1 aligns across 9 bases. V lost 2 bases, J lost 7 bases, and 8 bases stayed unmatched. CDR3 length: 15 residues. The germline gives CDR1 LNHNV, CDR2 YYDKDF (reference sequence). The CDR3 DNA reads TGTGCCACCAGCAGACCGGGACAGGGTTCGTTTGGCTACACCTTC. Translated: CATSRPGQGSFGYTF. Combining the CDR3 with reference TRBV15 and TRBJ1-2 gives the whole variable domain DAMVIQNPRYQVTQFGKPVTLSCSQTLNHNVMYWYQQKSSQAPKLLFHYYDKDFNNEADTPDNFQSRRPNTSFCFLDIRSPGLGDTAMYLCATSRPGQGSFGYTFGSGTRLTVV.

This clonotype has a handful of counts. This rearrangement joins TRBV7-2 to TRBJ2-7; D is unresolved. V was clipped by 4 bases and J by 0 bases, with 7 bases between them. This CDR3 contains 13 residues. CDR1 and CDR2 from the germline V gene are SGHTA and FQGNSA. The CDR3 reads CASSWSSSYEQYF. The CDR3 nucleotides are TGTGCCAGCAGCTGGTCTAGCTCCTACGAGCAGTACTTC.

The chain joins TRBV9 to TRBJ2-3; 12 nucleotides match TRBD2. The CDR3 is 15 residues long. Germline lookup yields CDR1 SGDLS and CDR2 YYNGEE. V lost 7 bases to trimming and J lost 4 bases; unmatched junction nucleotides: 7. The CDR3 protein is CASSSASGGADTQYF. In DNA form, the CDR3 reads TGTGCCAGCTCTTCGGCTAGCGGGGGGGCAGATACGCAGTATTTT.

The table lists this clonotype with a few counts. The V call is TRBV5-3, the J call TRBJ2-1; D is possibly TRBD2 (5 bases). TRBV5-3 is given ORF status, its function remaining uncertain. The CDR3 is made up of 16 amino acids. V was pared by 1 base and J by 2 bases, with 13 bases between. CDR3 region: CARSLRTSLPYNEQFF. The DNA of the CDR3 is TGTGCCAGAAGCTTGAGGACTTCCCTCCCCTACAATGAGCAGTTCTTC.

This clonotype has just a few counts. The CDR3 is CASETGEGGTEAFF. The CDR3 DNA follows: TGTGCCAGCGAGACAGGGGAAGGAGGCACTGAAGCTTTCTTT. This chain joins TRBV5-5 and TRBJ1-1, with 8 nucleotides matching TRBD1. The CDR3 has 14 residues. With V trimmed by 7 bases and J by 4 bases, 9 bases remained unmatched. The germline V gene encodes CDR1 SGHKS and CDR2 YYEKEE (reference sequence).

This clonotype came up a few times. The chain recombines TRBV12-3 or TRBV12-4 with TRBJ2-7, with 9 bases lining up with TRBD2. The ends lost 6 bases at V and 1 base at J; junction bases unmatched: 4. The CDR3 length is 14 residues. The CDR3 DNA reads as TGTGCCAGCAGGCGGGGGGGCCGGTCCTACGAGCAGTACTTC. Amino acid sequence: CASRRGGRSYEQYF.

V usage is TRBV12-3 or TRBV12-4 and J usage is TRBJ2-3; D may be TRBD1 or TRBD2 (5 bases each). V was cut by 5 bases and J by 1 base, with 13 bases left in between. The CDR3 has 15 residues. Here the CDR3 reads CASSPGWTGTDTQYF. Written as DNA, the CDR3 is TGTGCCAGCAGTCCAGGGTGGACTGGCACAGATACGCAGTATTTT.

V is TRBV27 and J is TRBJ1-2; 10 bases align to TRBD1. The V segment lost 0 bases and the J segment 5 bases; nucleotides outside the gene matches: 3. The germline CDR1 and CDR2 sequences are MNHEY and SMNVEV (reference sequence). The CDR3 totals 15 residues. Here the CDR3 reads CASSLSGQGHYGYTF. The DNA for the CDR3 is TGTGCCAGCAGTTTATCGGGACAGGGGCATTATGGCTACACCTTC.

This clonotype was counted at least ten times. CDR3 sequence reads: CASSAEGDKTYGYTF. The CDR3 bases are TGTGCCAGCAGCGCAGAGGGGGACAAGACCTATGGCTACACCTTC. The chain combines TRBV9 with TRBJ1-2, with a possible D match to TRBD1 (6 bases). This CDR3 is 15 amino acids long. Per germline, CDR1 SGDLS and CDR2 YYNGEE. The V and J ends lost 3 bases and 4 bases respectively, with 16 bases between them.

This clonotype was found a few times. The chain uses TRBV4-1 and TRBJ1-3; TRBD1 matches at 7 bases. Germline assignment: CDR1 MGHRA and CDR2 YSYEKL. CDR3 size: 15 residues. Trimming cost V 5 bases and J 2 bases; bases outside gene matches: 6. DNA of the CDR3: TGCGCCAGCAGCTACGGACAGGATACTGGAAACACCATATATTTT. Amino acid sequence: CASSYGQDTGNTIYF.

The chain joins TRBV29-1 to TRBJ2-7; 7 positions match TRBD2. V lost 6 bases and J lost 1; bases outside the gene matches: 3. The germline CDR1 and CDR2 sequences are SQVTM and ANQGSEA. CDR3 length: 12 amino acids. The CDR3 nucleotides read TGCAGCGTGGGGGAGGGGTCCTACGAGCAGTACTTC. Translated: CSVGEGSYEQYF.

The J gene is TRBJ2-3, the V gene TRBV12-3 or TRBV12-4, with D tentatively TRBD1 (6 bases). The CDR3 extends over 17 amino acids. Trimming left V 6 bases short and J 1 base short, with 20 bases between. CDR3 sequence reads: CASSHDRGIGGTDTQYF. CDR3 nucleotide sequence: TGTGCCAGCAGCCACGATAGGGGGATAGGGGGCACAGATACGCAGTATTTT.

This clonotype was observed at least ten times. The chain combines TRBV27 with TRBJ2-1; 8 bases match TRBD2. The CDR3 contains 13 residues. V lost 6 bases, J lost 6 bases, and 4 bases stayed unmatched. The germline CDR1 and CDR2 sequences are MNHEY and SMNVEV (reference sequence). CDR3 DNA sequence: TGTGCCAGCAGGCGGACTAGCCGCAATGAGCAGTTCTTC. It translates to CASRRTSRNEQFF.

In this sample, this clonotype turned up a few times. The V gene is TRBV4-1, the J gene TRBJ2-1, with 8 bases matching TRBD1. The CDR3 contains 16 residues. Germline assignment: CDR1 MGHRA and CDR2 YSYEKL. The junction had 15 bases not matched to a gene; V was cut back by 4 bases and J by 10 bases. The chain's CDR3 is CASSRPSGTGTGEQFF. The CDR3 DNA is TGCGCCAGCAGCCGCCCGTCCGGGACAGGAACGGGGGAGCAGTTCTTC.

The chain carries TRBV6-2 or TRBV6-3 and TRBJ2-1; the D is unclear. The germline V and J ends were trimmed by 4 bases and 7 bases, with 17 bases remaining between them. Germline V CDR1 and CDR2: MNHEY, SVGEGT. This CDR3 has 15 amino acids. The CDR3 protein is CASSLGRPPGNEQFF. CDR3 bases: TGTGCCAGCAGTTTGGGCAGGCCTCCTGGGAATGAGCAGTTCTTC.

This clonotype was counted a few times. J is TRBJ2-7 and V is TRBV7-9, with 7 positions matching TRBD2. The CDR3 has 15 residues. V lost 1 base and J lost 3; bases outside the gene matches: 6. CDR1 is SEHNR, CDR2 FQNEAQ, per germline (reference sequence). The CDR3 sequence is CASSLEVGRSYEQYF. The CDR3 bases are TGTGCCAGCAGCTTAGAAGTCGGGAGGAGCTACGAGCAGTACTTC.

The V call is TRBV14, the J call TRBJ1-2; D not resolved. Trimming cost V 5 bases and J 2 bases, with 9 bases left between them. Germline lookup yields CDR1 SGHDN and CDR2 FVKESK. This CDR3 spans 13 amino acids. The CDR3 spells CASSVGLNYGYTF. The CDR3 coding sequence is TGTGCCAGCAGCGTAGGGCTGAACTATGGCTACACCTTC.